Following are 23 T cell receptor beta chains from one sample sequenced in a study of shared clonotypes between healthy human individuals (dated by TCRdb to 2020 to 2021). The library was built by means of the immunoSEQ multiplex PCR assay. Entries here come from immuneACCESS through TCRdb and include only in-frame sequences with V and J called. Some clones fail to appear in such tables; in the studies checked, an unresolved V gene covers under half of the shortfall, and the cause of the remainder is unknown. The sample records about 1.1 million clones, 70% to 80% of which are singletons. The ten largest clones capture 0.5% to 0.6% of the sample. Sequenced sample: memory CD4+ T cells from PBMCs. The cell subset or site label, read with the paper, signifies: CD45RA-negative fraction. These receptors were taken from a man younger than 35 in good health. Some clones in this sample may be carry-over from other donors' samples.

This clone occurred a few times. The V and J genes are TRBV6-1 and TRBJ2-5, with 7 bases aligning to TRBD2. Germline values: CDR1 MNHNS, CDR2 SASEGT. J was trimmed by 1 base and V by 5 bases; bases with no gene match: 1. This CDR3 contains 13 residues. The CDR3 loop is CASSWGGQETQYF. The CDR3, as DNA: TGTGCCAGCAGTTGGGGGGGCCAAGAGACCCAGTACTTC.

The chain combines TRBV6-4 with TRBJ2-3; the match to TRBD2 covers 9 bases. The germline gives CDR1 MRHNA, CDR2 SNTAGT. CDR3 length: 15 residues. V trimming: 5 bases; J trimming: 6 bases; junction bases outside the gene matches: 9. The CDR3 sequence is CASSSLGLATDTQYF. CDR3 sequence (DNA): TGTGCCAGCAGTTCGTTGGGACTAGCCACGGATACGCAGTATTTT.

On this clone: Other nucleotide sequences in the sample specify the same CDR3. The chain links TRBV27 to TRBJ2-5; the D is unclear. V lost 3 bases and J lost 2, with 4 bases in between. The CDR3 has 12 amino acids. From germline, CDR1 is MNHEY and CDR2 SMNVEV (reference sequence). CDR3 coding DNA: TGTGCCAGCAGTTTCTTGCAAGAGACCCAGTACTTC. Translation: CASSFLQETQYF.

The CDR3 region has the DNA TGTGCCAGCAGTTTTGTAGGTTTAAGCGACTCCTACGAGCAGTACTTC. Amino acids: CASSFVGLSDSYEQYF. This rearrangement joins TRBV28 to TRBJ2-7; D not certain. Germline assignment: CDR1 MDHEN and CDR2 SYDVKM. V was shortened by 3 bases and J by 0 bases, with 15 bases between the two germline ends. The CDR3 covers 16 residues.

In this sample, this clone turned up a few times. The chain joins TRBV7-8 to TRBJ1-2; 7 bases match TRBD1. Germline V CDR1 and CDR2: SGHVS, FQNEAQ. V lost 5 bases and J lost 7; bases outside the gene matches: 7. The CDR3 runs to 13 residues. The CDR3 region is CASSPNRGGGYTF. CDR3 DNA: TGTGCCAGCAGCCCTAACAGGGGCGGTGGCTACACCTTC.

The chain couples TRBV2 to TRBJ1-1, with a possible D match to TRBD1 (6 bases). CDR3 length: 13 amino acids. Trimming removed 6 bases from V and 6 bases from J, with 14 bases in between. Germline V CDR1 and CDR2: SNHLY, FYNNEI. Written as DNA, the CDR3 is TGTGCCAGCAGGCCAGGGGTTTTCGCTGAAGCTTTCTTT. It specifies CASRPGVFAEAFF.

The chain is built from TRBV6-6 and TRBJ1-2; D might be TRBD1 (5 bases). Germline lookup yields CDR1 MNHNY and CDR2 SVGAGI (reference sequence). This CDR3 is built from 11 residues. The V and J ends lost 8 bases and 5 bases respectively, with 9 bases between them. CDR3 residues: CASSGDYGYTF. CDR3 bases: TGTGCCAGCTCGGGGGATTATGGCTACACCTTC.

The CDR3 nucleotides read TGCGCCAGCAGCTTGGATGCGGGCTCTGGGGCCAACGTCCTGACTTTC. This codes for CASSLDAGSGANVLTF. The rearrangement uses TRBV5-1 and TRBJ2-6; D might be TRBD2 (5 bases). Germline V CDR1 and CDR2: SGHRS, YFSETQ. The CDR3 is made up of 16 amino acids. V was clipped by 0 bases and J by 0 bases, with 7 bases between them.

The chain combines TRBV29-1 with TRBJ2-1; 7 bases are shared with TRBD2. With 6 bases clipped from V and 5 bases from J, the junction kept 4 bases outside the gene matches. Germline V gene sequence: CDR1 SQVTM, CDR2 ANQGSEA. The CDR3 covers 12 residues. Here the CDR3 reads CSVAAGDNEQFF. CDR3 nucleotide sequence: TGCAGCGTCGCCGCGGGGGACAATGAGCAGTTCTTC.

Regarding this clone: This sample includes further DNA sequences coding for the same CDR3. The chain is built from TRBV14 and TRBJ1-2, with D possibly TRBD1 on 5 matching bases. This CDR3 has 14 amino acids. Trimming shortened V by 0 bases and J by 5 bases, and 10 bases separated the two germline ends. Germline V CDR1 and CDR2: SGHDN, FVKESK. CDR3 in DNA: TGTGCCAGCAGCCAAGATCTAGGGGCATATGGCTACACCTTC. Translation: CASSQDLGAYGYTF.

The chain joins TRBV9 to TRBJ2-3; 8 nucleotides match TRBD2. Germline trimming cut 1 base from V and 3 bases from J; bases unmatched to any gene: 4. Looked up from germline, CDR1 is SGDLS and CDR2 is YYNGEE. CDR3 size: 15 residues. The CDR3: CASSVIASGTDTQYF. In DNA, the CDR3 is TGTGCCAGCAGCGTAATAGCTAGCGGGACAGATACGCAGTATTTT.

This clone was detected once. This CDR3 reads CASSVQSSSYEQYF. The CDR3 coding sequence is TGTGCCAGCAGTGTACAGAGCAGCTCCTACGAGCAGTACTTC. The V and J genes are TRBV2 and TRBJ2-7; D gene ambiguous. CDR1 and CDR2 from the germline V gene are SNHLY and FYNNEI. V was clipped by 4 bases and J by 0 bases, with 10 bases between them. This CDR3 has 14 residues.

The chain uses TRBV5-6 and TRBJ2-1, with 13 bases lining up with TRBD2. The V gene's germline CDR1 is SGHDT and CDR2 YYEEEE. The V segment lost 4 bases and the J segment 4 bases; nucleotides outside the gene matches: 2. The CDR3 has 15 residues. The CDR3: CASSQGLAGYNEQFF. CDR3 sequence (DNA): TGTGCCAGCAGCCAGGGACTAGCGGGATACAATGAGCAGTTCTTC.

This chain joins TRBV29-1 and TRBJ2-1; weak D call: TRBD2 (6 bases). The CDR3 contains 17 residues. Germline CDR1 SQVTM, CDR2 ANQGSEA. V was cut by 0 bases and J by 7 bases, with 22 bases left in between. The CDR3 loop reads CSVEDRGSGSGGNEQFF. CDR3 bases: TGCAGCGTTGAAGATCGGGGATCAGGGAGCGGAGGGAATGAGCAGTTCTTC.

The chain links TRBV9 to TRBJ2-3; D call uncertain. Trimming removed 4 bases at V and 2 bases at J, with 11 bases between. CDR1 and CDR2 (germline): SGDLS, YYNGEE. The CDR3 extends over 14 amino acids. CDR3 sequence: CASSSRPDTDTQYF. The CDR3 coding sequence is TGTGCCAGCAGCTCACGACCCGACACAGATACGCAGTATTTT. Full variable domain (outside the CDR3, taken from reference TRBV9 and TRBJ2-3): DSGVTQTPKHLITATGQRVTLRCSPRSGDLSVYWYQQSLDQGLQFLIQYYNGEERAKGNILERFSAQQFPDLHSELNLSSLELGDSALYFCASSSRPDTDTQYFGPGTRLTVL.

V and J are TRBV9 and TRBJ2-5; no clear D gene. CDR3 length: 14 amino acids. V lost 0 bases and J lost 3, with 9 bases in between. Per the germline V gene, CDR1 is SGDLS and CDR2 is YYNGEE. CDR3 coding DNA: TGTGCCAGCAGCGTAGGTGCAGCCGAAGAGACCCAGTACTTC. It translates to CASSVGAAEETQYF. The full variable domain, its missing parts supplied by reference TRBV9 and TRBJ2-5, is DSGVTQTPKHLITATGQRVTLRCSPRSGDLSVYWYQQSLDQGLQFLIQYYNGEERAKGNILERFSAQQFPDLHSELNLSSLELGDSALYFCASSVGAAEETQYFGPGTRLLVL.

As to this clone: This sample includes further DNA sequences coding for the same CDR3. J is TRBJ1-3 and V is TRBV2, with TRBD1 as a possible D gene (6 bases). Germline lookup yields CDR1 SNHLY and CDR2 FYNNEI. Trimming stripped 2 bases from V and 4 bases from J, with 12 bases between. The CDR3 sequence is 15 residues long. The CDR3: CASSESGAGGNTIYF. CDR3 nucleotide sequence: TGTGCCAGCAGTGAATCGGGGGCAGGCGGAAACACCATATATTTT.

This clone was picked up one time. Here the CDR3 DNA reads TGTGCCAGCAGTGAAGGGTGGCAGAGCAATCAGCCCCAGCATTTT. Its protein is CASSEGWQSNQPQHF. V and J are TRBV6-1 and TRBJ1-5; D is undetermined. V shed 1 base and J shed 1 base, with 8 bases lying between them. Germline loops: CDR1 MNHNS, CDR2 SASEGT. This CDR3 contains 15 residues.

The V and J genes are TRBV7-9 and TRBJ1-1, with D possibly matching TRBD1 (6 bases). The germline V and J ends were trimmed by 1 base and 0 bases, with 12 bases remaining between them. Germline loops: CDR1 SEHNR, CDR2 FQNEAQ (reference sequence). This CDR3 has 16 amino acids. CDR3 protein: CASSLVRGALNTEAFF. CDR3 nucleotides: TGTGCCAGCAGCTTAGTTCGGGGGGCCCTGAACACTGAAGCTTTCTTT. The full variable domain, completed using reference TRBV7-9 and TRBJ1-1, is DTGVSQNPRHKITKRGQNVTFRCDPISEHNRLYWYRQTLGQGPEFLTYFQNEAQLEKSRLLSDRFSAERPKGSFSTLEIQRTEQGDSAMYLCASSLVRGALNTEAFFGQGTRLTVV.

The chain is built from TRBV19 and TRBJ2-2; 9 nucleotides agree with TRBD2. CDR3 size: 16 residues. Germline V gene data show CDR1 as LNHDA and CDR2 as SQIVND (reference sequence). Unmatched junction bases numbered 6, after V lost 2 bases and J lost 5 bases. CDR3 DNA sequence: TGTGCCAGTAGTATAACAGCGGGAGGAGAGACCGGGGAGCTGTTTTTT. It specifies CASSITAGGETGELFF.

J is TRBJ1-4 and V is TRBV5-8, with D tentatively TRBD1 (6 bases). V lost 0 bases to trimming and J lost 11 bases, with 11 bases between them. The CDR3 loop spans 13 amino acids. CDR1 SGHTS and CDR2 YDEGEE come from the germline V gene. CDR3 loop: CASSLAGGEKLFF. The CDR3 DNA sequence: TGTGCCAGCAGCTTGGCGGGGGGCGAGAAACTGTTTTTT. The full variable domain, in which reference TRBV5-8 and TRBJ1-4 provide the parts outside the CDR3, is EAGVTQSPTHLIKTRGQQATLRCSPISGHTSVYWYQQALGLGLQFLLWYDEGEERNRGNFPPRFSGRQFPNYSSELNVNALELEDSALYLCASSLAGGEKLFFGSGTQLSVL.

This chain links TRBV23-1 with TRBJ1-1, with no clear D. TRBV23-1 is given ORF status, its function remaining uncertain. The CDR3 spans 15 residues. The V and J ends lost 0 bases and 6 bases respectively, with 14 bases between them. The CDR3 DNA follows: TGCGCCAGCAGTCAATCGGGATCCAGACTGGCTGAAGCTTTCTTT. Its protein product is CASSQSGSRLAEAFF.

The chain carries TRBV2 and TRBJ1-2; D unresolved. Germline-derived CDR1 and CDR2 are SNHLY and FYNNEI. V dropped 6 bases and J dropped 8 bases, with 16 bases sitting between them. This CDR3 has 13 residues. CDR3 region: CASRERARGGYTF. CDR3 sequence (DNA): TGTGCCAGCAGAGAGAGGGCCCGGGGAGGCTACACCTTC.